This T cell receptor (beta chain) emerged from a study of T cells after yellow fever vaccination. Study-level information: For low cell numbers, libraries were made with SMART-Seq v4 Ultra Low Input.

V gave up 3 bases and J gave up 6 bases, with 10 bases separating them. This CDR3 is built from 12 residues. Germline V CDR1 and CDR2: GTSNPN, SVGIG (reference sequence). The study, taken as a whole, reports: FACS-sorted repertoires could contain abundant clonotypes contaminating from the bulk population. A secondary response was less intense yet reached its peak sooner, at day 5 versus 15. Clonotype sharing between CD4 and CD8 compartments was small.

MiXCR, applied by TCRdb to the 5' RACE reads, yields one record per CDR3 protein. Here the sample spans some 550,000 distinct CDR3 sequences, roughly a fifth being singletons. This clonotype has just a few counts. Its antigen remains unknown. The chain combines TRBV30 with TRBJ2-3; D is possibly TRBD2 (5 bases). The sequence was obtained from a young man who received the YFV17D yellow fever vaccine. The sequences come from PBMCs, collected 15 days after the yellow fever booster vaccination. CDR3 sequence: CAWSQAGDTQYF. The CDR3 region has the DNA TGTGCCTGGAGCCAGGCGGGCGATACGCAGTATTTT.